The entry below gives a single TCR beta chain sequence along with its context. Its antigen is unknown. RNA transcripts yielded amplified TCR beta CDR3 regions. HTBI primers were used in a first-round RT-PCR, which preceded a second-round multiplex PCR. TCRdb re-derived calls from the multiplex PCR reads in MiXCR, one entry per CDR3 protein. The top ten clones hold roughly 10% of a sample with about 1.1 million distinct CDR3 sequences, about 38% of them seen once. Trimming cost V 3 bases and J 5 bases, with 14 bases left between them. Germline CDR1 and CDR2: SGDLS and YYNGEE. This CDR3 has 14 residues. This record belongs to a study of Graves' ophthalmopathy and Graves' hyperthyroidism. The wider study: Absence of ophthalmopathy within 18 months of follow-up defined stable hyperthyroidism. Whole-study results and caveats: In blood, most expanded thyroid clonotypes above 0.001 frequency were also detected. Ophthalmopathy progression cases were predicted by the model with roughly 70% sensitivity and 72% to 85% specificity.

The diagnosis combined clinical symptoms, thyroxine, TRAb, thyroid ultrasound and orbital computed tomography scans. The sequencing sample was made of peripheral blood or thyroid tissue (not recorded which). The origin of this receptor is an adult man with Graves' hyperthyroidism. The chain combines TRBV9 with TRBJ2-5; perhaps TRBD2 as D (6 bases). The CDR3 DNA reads TGTGCCAGCAGCGGAGCTGCGGGGAGGGAGACCCAGTACTTC. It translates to CASSGAAGRETQYF.